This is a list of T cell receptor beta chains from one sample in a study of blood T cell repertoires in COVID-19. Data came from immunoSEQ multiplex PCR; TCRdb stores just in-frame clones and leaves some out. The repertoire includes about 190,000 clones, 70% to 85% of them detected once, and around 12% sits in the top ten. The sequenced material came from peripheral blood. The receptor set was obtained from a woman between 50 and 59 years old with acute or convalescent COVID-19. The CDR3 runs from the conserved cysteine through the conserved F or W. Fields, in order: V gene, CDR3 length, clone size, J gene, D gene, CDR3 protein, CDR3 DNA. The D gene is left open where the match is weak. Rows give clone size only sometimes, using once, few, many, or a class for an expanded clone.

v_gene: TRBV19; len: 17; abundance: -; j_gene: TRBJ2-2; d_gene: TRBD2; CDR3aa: CASSRPSGRAVTGELFF; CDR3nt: TGTGCCAGTAGTAGGCCTAGCGGGAGAGCGGTCACCGGGGAGCTGTTTTTT
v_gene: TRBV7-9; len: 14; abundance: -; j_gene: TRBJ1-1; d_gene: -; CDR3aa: CASSLRSSGTEAFF; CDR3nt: TGTGCCAGCAGCTTACGCAGCTCAGGCACTGAAGCTTTCTTT
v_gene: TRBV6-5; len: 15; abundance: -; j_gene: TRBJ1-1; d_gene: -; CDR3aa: CASSLPTGNRAEAFF; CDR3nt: TGTGCCAGCAGTCTACCCACAGGGAATCGGGCTGAAGCTTTCTTT
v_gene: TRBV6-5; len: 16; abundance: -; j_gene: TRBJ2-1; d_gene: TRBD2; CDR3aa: CASSWTGTSGRNEQFF; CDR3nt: TGTGCCAGCAGTTGGACCGGGACTAGCGGGAGGAATGAGCAGTTCTTC
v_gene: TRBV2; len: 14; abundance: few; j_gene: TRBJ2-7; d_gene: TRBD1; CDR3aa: CASSVTGGTYEQYF; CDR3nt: TGTGCCAGCAGTGTGACAGGGGGTACCTACGAGCAGTACTTC
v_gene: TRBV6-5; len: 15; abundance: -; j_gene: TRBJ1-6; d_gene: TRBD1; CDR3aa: CASGTGAVYNSPLHF; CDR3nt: TGTGCCAGCGGGACAGGAGCCGTCTATAATTCACCCCTCCACTTT
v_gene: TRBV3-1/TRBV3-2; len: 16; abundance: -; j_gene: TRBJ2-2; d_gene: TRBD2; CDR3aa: CASSQDSGGNTGELFF; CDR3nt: TGTGCCAGCAGCCAAGACAGCGGGGGGAACACCGGGGAGCTGTTTTTT
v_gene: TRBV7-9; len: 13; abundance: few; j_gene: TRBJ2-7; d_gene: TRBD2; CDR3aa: CASSLTSGYEQYF; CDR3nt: TGTGCCAGCAGCCTGACTAGCGGCTACGAGCAGTACTTC
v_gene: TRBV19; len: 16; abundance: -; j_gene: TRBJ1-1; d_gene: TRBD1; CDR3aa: CASSRAGTGRNTEAFF; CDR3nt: TGTGCCAGTAGTAGAGCCGGGACAGGAAGGAACACTGAAGCTTTCTTT
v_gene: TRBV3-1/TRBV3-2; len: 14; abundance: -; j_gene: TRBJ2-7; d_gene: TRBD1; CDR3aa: CASSQATGFYEQYF; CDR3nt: TGTGCCAGCAGCCAAGCGACAGGGTTCTACGAGCAGTACTTC
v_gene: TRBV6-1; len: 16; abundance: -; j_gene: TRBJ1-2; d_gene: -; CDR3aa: CASSEGGYSPGRGYTF; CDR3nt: TGTGCCAGCAGTGAGGGGGGATATAGCCCCGGACGCGGCTACACCTTC
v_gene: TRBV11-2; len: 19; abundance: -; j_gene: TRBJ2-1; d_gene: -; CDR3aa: CATRNLATGPSSSYNEQFF; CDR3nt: TGTGCCACTCGAAACCTGGCGACAGGTCCTTCGAGCTCCTACAATGAGCAGTTCTTC
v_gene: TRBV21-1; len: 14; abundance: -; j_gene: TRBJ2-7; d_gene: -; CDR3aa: CASSGQGETYEQYF; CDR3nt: TGTGCCAGCAGCGGGCAGGGGGAGACCTACGAGCAGTACTTC
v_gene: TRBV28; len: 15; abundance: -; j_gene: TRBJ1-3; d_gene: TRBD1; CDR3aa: CASSRGTGAGNTIYF; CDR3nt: TGTGCCAGCAGTAGGGGAACAGGGGCTGGAAACACCATATATTTT
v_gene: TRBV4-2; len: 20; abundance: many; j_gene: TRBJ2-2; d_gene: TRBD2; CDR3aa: CASSPVATSGGATGTGELFF; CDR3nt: TGTGCCAGCAGCCCCGTTGCGACTAGCGGGGGAGCCACGGGCACCGGGGAGCTGTTTTTT
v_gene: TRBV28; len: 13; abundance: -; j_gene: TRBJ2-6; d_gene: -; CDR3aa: CASSLDRYNVLTF; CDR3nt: TGTGCCAGCAGTTTAGACAGATATAACGTCCTGACTTTC
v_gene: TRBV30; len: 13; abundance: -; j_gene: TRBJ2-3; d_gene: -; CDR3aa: CAWSANSGDTQYF; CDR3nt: TGTGCCTGGAGCGCTAATTCAGGAGATACGCAGTATTTT
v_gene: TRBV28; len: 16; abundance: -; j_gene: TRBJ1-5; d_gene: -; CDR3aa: CASSAGDTGPHQPQHF; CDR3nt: TGTGCCAGCAGTGCCGGGGACACTGGGCCGCATCAGCCCCAGCATTTT
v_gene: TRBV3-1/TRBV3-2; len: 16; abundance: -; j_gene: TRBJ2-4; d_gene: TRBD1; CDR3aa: CASSQARTGRKNIQYF; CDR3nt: TGTGCCAGCAGCCAAGCCCGGACAGGGAGGAAAAACATTCAGTACTTC
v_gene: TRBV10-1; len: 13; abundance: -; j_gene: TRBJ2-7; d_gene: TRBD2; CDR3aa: CASREGLAGVAHF; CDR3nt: TGCGCCAGCAGAGAGGGACTAGCGGGAGTCGCGCACTTC
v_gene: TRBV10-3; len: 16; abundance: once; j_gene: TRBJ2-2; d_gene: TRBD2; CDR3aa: CAIRGLAGGVAGELFF; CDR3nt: TGTGCCATCAGGGGACTAGCGGGAGGGGTAGCCGGGGAGCTGTTTTTT
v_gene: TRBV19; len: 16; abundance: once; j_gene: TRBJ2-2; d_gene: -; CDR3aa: CASSIRRDGATGELFF; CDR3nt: TGTGCCAGTAGTATTAGGAGGGACGGGGCCACCGGGGAGCTGTTTTTT
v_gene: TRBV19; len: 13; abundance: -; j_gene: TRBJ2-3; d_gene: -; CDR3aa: CASFDTNRDTQYF; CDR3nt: TGTGCCAGTTTTGACACAAACAGGGATACGCAGTATTTT
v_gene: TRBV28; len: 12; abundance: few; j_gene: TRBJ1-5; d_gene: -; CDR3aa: CASGGPPGPQHF; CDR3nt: TGTGCCAGCGGAGGGCCCCCGGGGCCCCAGCATTTT
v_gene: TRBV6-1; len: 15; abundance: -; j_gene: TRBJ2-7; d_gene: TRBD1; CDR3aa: CASSDLDRGRDEQYF; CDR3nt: TGTGCCAGCAGTGACCTCGACAGGGGACGGGACGAGCAGTACTTC
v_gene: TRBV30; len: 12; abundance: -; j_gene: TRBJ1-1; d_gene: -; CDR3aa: CAWSANYREAFF; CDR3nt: TGTGCCTGGAGTGCCAACTACCGGGAGGCTTTCTTT
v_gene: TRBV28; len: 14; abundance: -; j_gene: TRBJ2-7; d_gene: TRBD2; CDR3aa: CASSPGRGNYEQYF; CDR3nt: TGTGCCAGCAGCCCAGGGCGGGGGAACTACGAGCAGTACTTC
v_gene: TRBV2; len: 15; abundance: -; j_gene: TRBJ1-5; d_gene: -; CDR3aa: CASSKEGYSNQPQHF; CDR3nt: TGTGCCAGCAGTAAGGAGGGTTATAGCAATCAGCCCCAGCATTTT
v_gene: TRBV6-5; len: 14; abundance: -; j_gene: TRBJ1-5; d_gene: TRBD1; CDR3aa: CASSMTGANQPQHF; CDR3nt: TGTGCCAGCAGTATGACAGGGGCAAATCAGCCCCAGCATTTT
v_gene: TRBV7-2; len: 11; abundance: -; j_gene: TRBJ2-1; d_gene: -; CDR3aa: CASSSGTPKVF; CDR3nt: TGTGCCAGCAGCTCCGGGACTCCCAAGGTCTTC
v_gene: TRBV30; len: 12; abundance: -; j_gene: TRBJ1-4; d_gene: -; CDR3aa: CAWCHRGEKLFF; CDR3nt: TGTGCCTGGTGCCATAGGGGTGAAAAACTGTTTTTT
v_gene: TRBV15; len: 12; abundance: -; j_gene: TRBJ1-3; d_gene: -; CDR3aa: CATEDIGNTIYF; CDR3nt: TGTGCCACGGAGGATATTGGAAACACCATATATTTT
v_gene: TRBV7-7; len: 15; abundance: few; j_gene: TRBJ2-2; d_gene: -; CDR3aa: CASSPGSLKNGELFF; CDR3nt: TGTGCCAGCAGCCCGGGGAGTTTGAAAAACGGGGAGCTGTTTTTT
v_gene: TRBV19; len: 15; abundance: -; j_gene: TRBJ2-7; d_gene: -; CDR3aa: CASSSGRESSYEQYF; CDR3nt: TGTGCCAGTAGCTCGGGACGGGAGAGCTCCTACGAGCAGTACTTC
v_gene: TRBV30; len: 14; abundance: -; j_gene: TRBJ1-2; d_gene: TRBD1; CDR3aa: CAWSHGTANYGYTF; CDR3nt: TGTGCCTGGAGTCACGGGACAGCTAACTATGGCTACACCTTC
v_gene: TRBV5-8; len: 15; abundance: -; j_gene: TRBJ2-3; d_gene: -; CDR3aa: CASSPGTSLRDTQYF; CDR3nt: TGTGCCAGCAGCCCCGGGACTTCTCTTAGGGATACGCAGTATTTT
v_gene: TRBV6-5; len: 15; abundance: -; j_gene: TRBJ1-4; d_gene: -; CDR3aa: CASSVRGQSNEKLFF; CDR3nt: TGTGCCAGCAGCGTTCGAGGACAGTCTAATGAAAAACTGTTTTTT
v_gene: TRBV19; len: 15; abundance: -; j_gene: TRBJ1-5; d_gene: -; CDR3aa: CASSIDTDSNQPQHF; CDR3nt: TGTGCCAGTAGTATAGATACAGATAGCAATCAGCCCCAGCATTTT
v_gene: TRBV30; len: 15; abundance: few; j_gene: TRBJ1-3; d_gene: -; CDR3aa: CAWRRRDFSGNTIYF; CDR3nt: TGTGCCTGGAGACGGCGAGACTTCTCTGGAAACACCATATATTTT
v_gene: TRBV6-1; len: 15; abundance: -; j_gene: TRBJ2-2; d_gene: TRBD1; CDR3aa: CASSDTGGLAGELFF; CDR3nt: TGTGCCAGCAGTGATACAGGGGGCTTAGCCGGGGAGCTGTTTTTT
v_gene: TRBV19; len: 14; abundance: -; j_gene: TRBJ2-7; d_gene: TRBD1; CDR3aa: CASRSTGGNYEQYF; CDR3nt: TGTGCCAGTAGATCAACAGGGGGAAACTACGAGCAGTACTTC
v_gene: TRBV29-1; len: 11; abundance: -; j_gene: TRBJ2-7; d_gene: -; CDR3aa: CSVELAYEQYF; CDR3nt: TGCAGCGTTGAACTAGCCTACGAGCAGTACTTC
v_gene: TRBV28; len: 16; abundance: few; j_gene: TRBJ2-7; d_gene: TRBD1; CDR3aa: CASRITGGAAGGEQYF; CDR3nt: TGTGCCAGCAGAATAACAGGGGGCGCTGCCGGGGGAGAGCAGTACTTC
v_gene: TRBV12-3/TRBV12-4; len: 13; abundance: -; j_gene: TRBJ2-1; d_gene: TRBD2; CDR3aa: CASSPSGVDEQFF; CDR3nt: TGTGCCAGCAGTCCTAGCGGGGTTGATGAGCAGTTCTTC
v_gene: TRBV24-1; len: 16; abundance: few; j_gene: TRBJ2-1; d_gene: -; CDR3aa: CATSDASASAYNEQFF; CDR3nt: TGTGCCACCAGTGACGCGTCTGCTAGCGCCTACAATGAGCAGTTCTTC
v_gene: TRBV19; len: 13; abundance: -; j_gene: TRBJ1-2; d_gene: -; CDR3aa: CASSFDRYYGYTF; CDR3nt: TGTGCCAGTTCCTTCGACAGATACTATGGCTACACCTTC
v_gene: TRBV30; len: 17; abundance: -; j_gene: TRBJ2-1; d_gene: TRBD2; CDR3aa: CAWSAARTSGGAGEQFF; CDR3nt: TGTGCCTGGAGTGCCGCTCGGACTAGCGGGGGGGCAGGTGAGCAGTTCTTC
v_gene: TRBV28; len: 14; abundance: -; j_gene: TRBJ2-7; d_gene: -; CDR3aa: CASSWGDSFVEQYF; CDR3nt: TGTGCCAGCAGTTGGGGGGACAGTTTTGTCGAGCAGTACTTC
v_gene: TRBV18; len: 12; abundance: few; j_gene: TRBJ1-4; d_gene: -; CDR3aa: CASSFDREKLFF; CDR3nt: TGTGCCAGCTCGTTCGACAGGGAAAAACTGTTTTTT
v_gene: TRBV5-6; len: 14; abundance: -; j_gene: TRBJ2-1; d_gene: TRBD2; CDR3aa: CASSPTSGGPRRIF; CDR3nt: TGTGCCAGCAGCCCGACTAGCGGGGGCCCAAGAAGGATCTTC
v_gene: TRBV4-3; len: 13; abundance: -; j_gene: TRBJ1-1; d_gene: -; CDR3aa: CASSQGGRTEAFF; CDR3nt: TGCGCCAGCAGCCAGGGGGGGCGTACTGAAGCTTTCTTT
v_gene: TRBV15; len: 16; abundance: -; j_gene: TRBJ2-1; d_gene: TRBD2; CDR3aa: CATSRDRTSGRGEQFF; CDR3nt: TGTGCCACCAGCAGAGATAGGACTAGCGGGAGGGGTGAGCAGTTCTTC
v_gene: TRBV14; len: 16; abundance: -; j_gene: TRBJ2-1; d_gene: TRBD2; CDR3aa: CASSYRGRVSYNEQFF; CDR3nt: TGTGCCAGCAGCTACCGAGGGAGGGTCTCCTACAATGAGCAGTTCTTC
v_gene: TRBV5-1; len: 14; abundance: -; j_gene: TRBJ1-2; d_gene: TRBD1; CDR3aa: CASSLDQGAIGYTF; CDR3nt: TGCGCCAGCAGCTTGGACCAGGGGGCGATCGGCTACACCTTC
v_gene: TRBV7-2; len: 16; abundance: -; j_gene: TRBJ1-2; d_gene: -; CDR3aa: CASSPRGRSPTYGYTF; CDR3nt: TGTGCCAGCAGCCCACGGGGGAGGAGCCCGACTTATGGCTACACCTTC
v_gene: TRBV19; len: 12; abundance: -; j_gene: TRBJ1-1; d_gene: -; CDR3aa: CASARGRTEAFF; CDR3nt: TGTGCCAGTGCCAGAGGGAGGACTGAAGCTTTCTTT
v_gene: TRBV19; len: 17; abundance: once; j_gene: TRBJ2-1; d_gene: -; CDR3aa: CASSSHGGGSSYNEQFF; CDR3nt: TGTGCCAGTAGTTCCCACGGTGGGGGGAGCTCCTACAATGAGCAGTTCTTC